These T cell receptor beta chains were read from a single sample in a study of beta chain features in type 1 diabetes. Sequencing used immunoSEQ multiplex PCR; TCRdb keeps in-frame clones, though not all of them. The sample lists about 150,000 clones, 7.8% occurring once. The sequenced sample consisted of central memory CD4+ T cells from blood. The receptors shown here come from a woman between 40 and 50 years old with type 1 diabetes. Each CDR3 is given with its conserved first and last residue. D genes are given only for firm matches. Part of the rows lack a size; the others show once, few, many or a class for expanded clones.

J: TRBJ1-1; size: NA; D: TRBD1; V: TRBV4-1; DNA: TGCGCCAGCTGTGACAGGGGGGGGGCCAACACTGAAGCTTTCTTT; CDR3: CASCDRGGANTEAFF
J: TRBJ2-5; size: NA; D: NA; V: TRBV7-9; DNA: TGTGCCAGCAGCGGGCTTAAGCAAGAGACCCAGTACTTC; CDR3: CASSGLKQETQYF
J: TRBJ2-1; size: many; D: NA; V: TRBV28; DNA: TGTGCCAGCAGAACGACTAGTCGTCCGCAGTTCTTC; CDR3: CASRTTSRPQFF
J: TRBJ1-5; size: many; D: NA; V: TRBV2; DNA: TGTGCCAGCAGTGAATCAACAGAGAGGGATCAGCCCCAGCATTTT; CDR3: CASSESTERDQPQHF
J: TRBJ2-3; size: NA; D: TRBD1; V: TRBV5-6; DNA: TGTGCCAGCAGCCTGGTGGGACAGGGGGCGGCAGATACGCAGTATTTT; CDR3: CASSLVGQGAADTQYF
J: TRBJ1-4; size: few; D: NA; V: TRBV29-1; DNA: TGCAGCGTTGCAGACAGAGGAAATGAAAAACTGTTTTTT; CDR3: CSVADRGNEKLFF
J: TRBJ2-3; size: NA; D: TRBD2; V: TRBV7-3; DNA: TGTGCCAGCAGCTCTCTTGCTGGACTAGCAGATACGCAGTATTTT; CDR3: CASSSLAGLADTQYF
J: TRBJ2-5; size: NA; D: NA; V: TRBV7-2; DNA: TGTGCCAGCAGCTTAATAGTCCGGGAGACCCAGTACTTC; CDR3: CASSLIVRETQYF
J: TRBJ1-1; size: few; D: TRBD1; V: TRBV19; DNA: TGTGCCAGTATGGTAGGATGGGGACAGGGTTCGTTCGAAGCTTTCTTT; CDR3: CASMVGWGQGSFEAFF
J: TRBJ2-2; size: NA; D: NA; V: TRBV28; DNA: TGTGCCAGCAGTTCCGTAAAAGGACAGCCCAACACCGGGGAGCTGTTTTTT; CDR3: CASSSVKGQPNTGELFF
J: TRBJ2-1; size: few; D: TRBD2; V: TRBV18; DNA: TGTGCCAGCTCACCACCGAACGCGCGCGTCCTAGCGGGGAACAATGAGCAGTTCTTC; CDR3: CASSPPNARVLAGNNEQFF
J: TRBJ1-2; size: few; D: NA; V: TRBV30; DNA: TGTGCCTGGAGTCCCTTTTCGGGCTACACCTTC; CDR3: CAWSPFSGYTF
J: TRBJ2-5; size: NA; D: NA; V: TRBV7-3; DNA: TGTGCCAGCAGCGTCCGCCCAGGGGATTCCGAGACCCAGTACTTC; CDR3: CASSVRPGDSETQYF
J: TRBJ2-1; size: few; D: TRBD2; V: TRBV7-9; DNA: TGTGCCAGCATCACTAGCGGGAGGCTGGGTGAGCAGTTCTTC; CDR3: CASITSGRLGEQFF
J: TRBJ1-5; size: NA; D: NA; V: TRBV7-9; DNA: TGTGCCAGCAGCTTAGGGACGGGAGGGGATCAGCCCCAGCATTTT; CDR3: CASSLGTGGDQPQHF
J: TRBJ1-5; size: few; D: TRBD1; V: TRBV18; DNA: TGTGCCAGCTCACCGGTTCGACAGGGTGGCAATCAGCCCCAGCATTTT; CDR3: CASSPVRQGGNQPQHF
J: TRBJ1-1; size: NA; D: NA; V: TRBV4-2; DNA: TGTGCCAGCAGCCAAGATGTAGGGGCTCCGAACACTGAAGCTTTCTTT; CDR3: CASSQDVGAPNTEAFF
J: TRBJ1-1; size: few; D: NA; V: TRBV5-1; DNA: TGCGCCAGCACCCCCGGCGCAGGGAACACTGAAGCTTTCTTT; CDR3: CASTPGAGNTEAFF
J: TRBJ2-1; size: NA; D: TRBD1; V: TRBV19; DNA: TGTGCCAGTAGAATACAGGGGCACAACTCCTACAATGAGCAGTTCTTC; CDR3: CASRIQGHNSYNEQFF
J: TRBJ2-1; size: NA; D: TRBD1; V: TRBV19; DNA: TGTGCCAGTAGTAGACGACAGGGCTACAATGAGCAGTTCTTC; CDR3: CASSRRQGYNEQFF
J: TRBJ1-4; size: NA; D: NA; V: TRBV4-3; DNA: TGCGCCAGCAGCCAAGATGGTTTCAGGGCCGAAAAACTGTTTTTT; CDR3: CASSQDGFRAEKLFF
J: TRBJ2-5; size: NA; D: NA; V: TRBV7-2; DNA: TGTGCCAGCAGCGGGGCCACCCGGGGGGAGACCCAGTACTTC; CDR3: CASSGATRGETQYF
J: TRBJ2-7; size: few; D: TRBD1; V: TRBV7-9; DNA: TGTGCCAGCAGCTCGGACAGGTACGAGCAGTACTTC; CDR3: CASSSDRYEQYF
J: TRBJ2-5; size: NA; D: NA; V: TRBV15; DNA: TGTGCCACCAGCAGAGGGGTCAGGGGAGGGTTGGAGACCCAGTACTTC; CDR3: CATSRGVRGGLETQYF
J: TRBJ2-2; size: NA; D: NA; V: TRBV7-9; DNA: TGTGCCAGCAGCTTCGGCAGGTCGGCAACCGGGGAGCTGTTTTTT; CDR3: CASSFGRSATGELFF
J: TRBJ2-1; size: few; D: TRBD2; V: TRBV6-5; DNA: TGTGCCAGCAGGAGCGGGGGGGGCAATGAGCAGTTCTTC; CDR3: CASRSGGGNEQFF
J: TRBJ1-6; size: many; D: NA; V: TRBV9; DNA: TGTGCCAGCAGCGTCGGTCTGGGAGGTTCACCCCTCCACTTT; CDR3: CASSVGLGGSPLHF
J: TRBJ2-7; size: many; D: TRBD1; V: TRBV30; DNA: TGTGCCGGATGGACAGGGAGCTCCTACGAGCAGTACTTC; CDR3: CAGWTGSSYEQYF
J: TRBJ2-7; size: NA; D: TRBD1; V: TRBV7-3; DNA: TGTGCCAGCAGCTTAAGCGGGACAGGGGTCTACGAGCAGTACTTC; CDR3: CASSLSGTGVYEQYF
J: TRBJ1-1; size: few; D: NA; V: TRBV5-4; DNA: TGTGCCTCCCAGCTTCAACAGATGAACACTGAAGCTTTCTTT; CDR3: CASQLQQMNTEAFF
J: TRBJ2-6; size: NA; D: NA; V: TRBV5-1; DNA: TGCGCCAGCAGCTTGGCGGGGGGACACTCTGGGGCCAACGTCCTGACTTTC; CDR3: CASSLAGGHSGANVLTF
J: TRBJ1-5; size: few; D: NA; V: TRBV28; DNA: TGTGCCAGCAGTTTCCGGAGAGCCACGAGCAATCAGCCCCAGCATTTT; CDR3: CASSFRRATSNQPQHF
J: TRBJ1-2; size: many; D: NA; V: TRBV7-9; DNA: TGTGCCAGCAGTAGAAGTTCGGCGGAACACTATGGCTACACCTTC; CDR3: CASSRSSAEHYGYTF
J: TRBJ1-3; size: few; D: NA; V: TRBV7-9; DNA: TGTGCCAGCAGCTCCAATACAGGGAACTCTGGAAACACCATATATTTT; CDR3: CASSSNTGNSGNTIYF
J: TRBJ2-5; size: few; D: NA; V: TRBV21-1; DNA: TGTGCCAGCAGCAAAACTAGCGGGAGACCAGAGACCCAGTACTTC; CDR3: CASSKTSGRPETQYF
J: TRBJ1-1; size: few; D: TRBD1; V: TRBV28; DNA: TGTGCCAGCATCCCAGGGGGGTCAGAAGCTTTCTTT; CDR3: CASIPGGSEAFF
J: TRBJ2-3; size: few; D: NA; V: TRBV6-5; DNA: TGTGCCAGCAGTTACTCCCAGGGGGGCGGTGATACGCAGTATTTT; CDR3: CASSYSQGGGDTQYF
J: TRBJ2-1; size: NA; D: TRBD2; V: TRBV6-6; DNA: TGTGCCACCTGGGGCGGGGACACGCGGACTAGCGAGCAGTTCTTC; CDR3: CATWGGDTRTSEQFF
J: TRBJ2-1; size: few; D: TRBD2; V: TRBV7-3; DNA: TGTGCCAGCAGCCTACGGGCGGGAGGAAAATCATCCAATGAGCAGTTCTTC; CDR3: CASSLRAGGKSSNEQFF
J: TRBJ1-5; size: few; D: NA; V: TRBV19; DNA: TGTGCCAGTACCTTCGGCAGGGAAGCCCAGCATTTT; CDR3: CASTFGREAQHF
J: TRBJ1-5; size: NA; D: NA; V: TRBV4-2; DNA: TGTGCCAGCAGCCAAGAAAACCGAGGGTATGATGATCAGCCCCAGCATTTT; CDR3: CASSQENRGYDDQPQHF
J: TRBJ2-5; size: once; D: TRBD1; V: TRBV2; DNA: TGTGCCAGCAGTGACGACAGGGGTTGGGAGACCCAGTACTTC; CDR3: CASSDDRGWETQYF
J: TRBJ1-2; size: few; D: TRBD1; V: TRBV7-2; DNA: TGTGCCAGCAGCTTAGGACAGGGGAGCTATGGCTACACCTTC; CDR3: CASSLGQGSYGYTF
J: TRBJ1-1; size: few; D: NA; V: TRBV4-3; DNA: TGCGCCAGCAGCCGCCAAACTGGGAACACTGAAGCTTTCTTT; CDR3: CASSRQTGNTEAFF
J: TRBJ1-2; size: NA; D: NA; V: TRBV6-6; DNA: TGTGCCAGCCTTAACAGGCAAGCTAACTATGGCTACACCTTC; CDR3: CASLNRQANYGYTF
J: TRBJ2-3; size: few; D: TRBD2; V: TRBV11-2; DNA: TGTGCCAGCAGCATAGGACTAGGGCGCACAGATACGCAGTATTTT; CDR3: CASSIGLGRTDTQYF
J: TRBJ2-7; size: few; D: NA; V: TRBV5-1; DNA: TGCGCCAGCAGCTTGGACCAACGGAGGGGTGAGCAGTACTTC; CDR3: CASSLDQRRGEQYF
J: TRBJ2-1; size: many; D: NA; V: TRBV29-1; DNA: TGCAGCGTTGCCGAGGTGGGGCTCAATGAGCAGTTCTTC; CDR3: CSVAEVGLNEQFF
J: TRBJ1-2; size: few; D: TRBD1; V: TRBV29-1; DNA: TGCAGCGTTTTGGCAGGGGGTAACTATGGCTACACCTTC; CDR3: CSVLAGGNYGYTF
J: TRBJ2-7; size: few; D: TRBD2; V: TRBV19; DNA: TGTGCCAGTAGCCCGGGACTAGCGGGAGTCGAGCAGTACTTC; CDR3: CASSPGLAGVEQYF
J: TRBJ1-5; size: few; D: NA; V: TRBV7-9; DNA: TGTGCCAGCAGCTTAGAAGGGGGTCAGCCCCAGCATTTT; CDR3: CASSLEGGQPQHF
J: TRBJ2-7; size: few; D: NA; V: TRBV9; DNA: TGTGCCAGCAGCGTAGGTGGGGGGTATTACGAGCAGTACTTC; CDR3: CASSVGGGYYEQYF
J: TRBJ1-2; size: few; D: TRBD1; V: TRBV6-5; DNA: TGTGCCAGCAGTTCCAATATACCGGGACAGATCTATGGCTACACCTTC; CDR3: CASSSNIPGQIYGYTF
J: TRBJ2-1; size: NA; D: TRBD2; V: TRBV11-1; DNA: TGTGCCAGCAGCTTCCCGACTAGCGGGGGGTCGGATGAGCAGTTCTTC; CDR3: CASSFPTSGGSDEQFF
J: TRBJ2-7; size: many; D: NA; V: TRBV29-1; DNA: TGCAGCGTGGCCAGGGGCCCAAGCTCCTACGAGCAGTACTTC; CDR3: CSVARGPSSYEQYF
J: TRBJ1-4; size: NA; D: TRBD1; V: TRBV28; DNA: TGTGCCAGCAGTCCGCCGACAGGGGGAGAAGAAAAACTGTTTTTT; CDR3: CASSPPTGGEEKLFF
J: TRBJ2-1; size: NA; D: TRBD1; V: TRBV27; DNA: TGTGCCAGCAGTCGCGGGGGACAGGGGTACAATGAGCAGTTCTTC; CDR3: CASSRGGQGYNEQFF